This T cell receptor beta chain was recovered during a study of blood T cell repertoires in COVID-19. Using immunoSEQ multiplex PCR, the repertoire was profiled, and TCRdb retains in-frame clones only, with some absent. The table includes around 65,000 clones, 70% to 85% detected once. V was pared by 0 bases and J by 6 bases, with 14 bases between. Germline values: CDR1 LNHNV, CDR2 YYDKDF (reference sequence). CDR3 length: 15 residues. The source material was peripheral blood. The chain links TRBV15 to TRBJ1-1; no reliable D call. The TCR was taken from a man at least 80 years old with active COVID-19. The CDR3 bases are TGTGCCACCAGCAGAGATCGGGAGGGTTCGGCTGAAGCTTTCTTT. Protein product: CATSRDREGSAEAFF.